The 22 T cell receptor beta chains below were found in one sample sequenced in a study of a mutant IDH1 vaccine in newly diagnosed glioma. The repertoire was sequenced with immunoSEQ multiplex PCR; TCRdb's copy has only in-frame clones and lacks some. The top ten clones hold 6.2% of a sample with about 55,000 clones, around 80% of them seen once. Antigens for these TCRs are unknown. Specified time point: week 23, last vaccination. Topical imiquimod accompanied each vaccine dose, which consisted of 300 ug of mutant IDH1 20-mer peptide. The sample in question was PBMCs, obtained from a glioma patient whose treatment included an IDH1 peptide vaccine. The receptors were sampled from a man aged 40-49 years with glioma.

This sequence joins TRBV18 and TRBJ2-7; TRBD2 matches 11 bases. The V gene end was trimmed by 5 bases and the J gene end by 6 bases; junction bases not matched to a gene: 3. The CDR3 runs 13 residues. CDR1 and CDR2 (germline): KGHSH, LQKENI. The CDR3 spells CASSALAGGEQYF. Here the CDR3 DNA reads TGTGCCAGCTCAGCTCTAGCGGGGGGCGAGCAGTACTTC.

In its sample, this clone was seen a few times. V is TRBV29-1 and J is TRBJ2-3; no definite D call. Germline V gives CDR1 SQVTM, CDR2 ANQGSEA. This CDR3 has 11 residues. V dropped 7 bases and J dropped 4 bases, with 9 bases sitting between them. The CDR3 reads CSANPADTQYF. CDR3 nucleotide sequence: TGCAGCGCTAACCCCGCAGATACGCAGTATTTT.

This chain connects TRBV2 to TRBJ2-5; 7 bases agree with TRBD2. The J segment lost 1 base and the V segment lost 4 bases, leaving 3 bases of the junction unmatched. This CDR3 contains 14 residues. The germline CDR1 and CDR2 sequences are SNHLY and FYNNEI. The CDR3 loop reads CASSGAGAQETQYF. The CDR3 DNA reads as TGTGCCAGCAGTGGTGCGGGAGCCCAAGAGACCCAGTACTTC.

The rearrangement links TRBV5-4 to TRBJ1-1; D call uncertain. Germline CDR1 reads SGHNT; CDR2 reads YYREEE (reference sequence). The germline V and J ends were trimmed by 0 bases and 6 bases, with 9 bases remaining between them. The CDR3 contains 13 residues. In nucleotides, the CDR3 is TGTGCCAGCAGCTTGGGGCAGTGGGCTGAAGCTTTCTTT. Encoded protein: CASSLGQWAEAFF.

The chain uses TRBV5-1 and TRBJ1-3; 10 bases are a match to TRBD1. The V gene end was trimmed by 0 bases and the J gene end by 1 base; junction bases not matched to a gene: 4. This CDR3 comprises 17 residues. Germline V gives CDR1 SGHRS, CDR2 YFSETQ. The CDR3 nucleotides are TGCGCCAGCAGCTTGGGGACAGGGGGAAGATCTGGAAACACCATATATTTT. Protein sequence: CASSLGTGGRSGNTIYF.

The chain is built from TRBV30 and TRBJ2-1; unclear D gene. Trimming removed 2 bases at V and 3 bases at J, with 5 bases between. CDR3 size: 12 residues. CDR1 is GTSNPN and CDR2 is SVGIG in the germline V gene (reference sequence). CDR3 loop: CAWSLNYNEQFF. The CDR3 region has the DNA TGTGCCTGGAGTTTGAACTACAATGAGCAGTTCTTC.

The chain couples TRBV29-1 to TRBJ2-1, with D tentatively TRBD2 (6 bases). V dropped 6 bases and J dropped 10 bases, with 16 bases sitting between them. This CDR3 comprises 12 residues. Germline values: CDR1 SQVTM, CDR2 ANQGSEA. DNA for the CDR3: TGCAGCGTGGAGAGACTAGGGGACGAGCAGTTCTTC. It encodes CSVERLGDEQFF.

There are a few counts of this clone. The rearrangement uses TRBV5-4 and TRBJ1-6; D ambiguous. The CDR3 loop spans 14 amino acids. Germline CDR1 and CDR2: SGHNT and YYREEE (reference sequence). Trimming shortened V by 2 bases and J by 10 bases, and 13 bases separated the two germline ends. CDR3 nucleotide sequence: TGTGCCAGCAGCTTCGGGTATCGTAACTCACCCCTCCACTTT. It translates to CASSFGYRNSPLHF.

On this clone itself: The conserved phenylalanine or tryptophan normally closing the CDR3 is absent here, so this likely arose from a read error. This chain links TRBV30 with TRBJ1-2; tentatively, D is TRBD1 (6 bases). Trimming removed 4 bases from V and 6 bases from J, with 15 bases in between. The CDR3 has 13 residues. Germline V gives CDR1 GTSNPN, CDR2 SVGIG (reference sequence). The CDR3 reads CAWTRDNRHGYTL. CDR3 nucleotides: TGTGCCTGGACCCGGGACAATCGCCATGGCTACACCCTC.

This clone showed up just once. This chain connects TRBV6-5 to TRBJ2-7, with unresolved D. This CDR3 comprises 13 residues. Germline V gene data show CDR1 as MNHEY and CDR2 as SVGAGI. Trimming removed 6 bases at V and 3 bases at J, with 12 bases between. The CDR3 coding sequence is TGTGCCAGCAGGATCGACACGAGCTACGAGCAGTACTTC. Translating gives CASRIDTSYEQYF.

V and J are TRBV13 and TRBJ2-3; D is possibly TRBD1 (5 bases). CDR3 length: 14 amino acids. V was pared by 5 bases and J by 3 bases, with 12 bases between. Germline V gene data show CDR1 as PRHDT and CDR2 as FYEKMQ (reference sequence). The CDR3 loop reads CASSHRQLTDTQYF. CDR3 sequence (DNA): TGTGCCAGCAGCCATAGACAGCTTACAGATACGCAGTATTTT.

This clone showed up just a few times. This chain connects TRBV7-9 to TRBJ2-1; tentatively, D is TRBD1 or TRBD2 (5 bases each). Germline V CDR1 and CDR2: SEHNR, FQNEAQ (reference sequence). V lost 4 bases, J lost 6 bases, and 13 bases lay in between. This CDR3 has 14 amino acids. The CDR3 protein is CASSSSGTGNEQFF. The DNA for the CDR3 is TGTGCCAGCAGCTCATCCGGGACCGGCAATGAGCAGTTCTTC.

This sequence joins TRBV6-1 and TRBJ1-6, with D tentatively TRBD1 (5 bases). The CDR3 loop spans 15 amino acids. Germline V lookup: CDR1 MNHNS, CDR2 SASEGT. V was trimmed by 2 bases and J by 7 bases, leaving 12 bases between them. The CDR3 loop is CASSELGGFNSPLHF. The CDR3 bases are TGTGCCAGCAGTGAACTCGGGGGTTTCAATTCACCCCTCCACTTT.

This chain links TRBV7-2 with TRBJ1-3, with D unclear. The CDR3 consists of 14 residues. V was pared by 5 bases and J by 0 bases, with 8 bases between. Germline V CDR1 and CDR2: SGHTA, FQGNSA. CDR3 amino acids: CASSERTSGNTIYF. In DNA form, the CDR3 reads TGTGCCAGCAGCGAGCGAACCTCTGGAAACACCATATATTTT.

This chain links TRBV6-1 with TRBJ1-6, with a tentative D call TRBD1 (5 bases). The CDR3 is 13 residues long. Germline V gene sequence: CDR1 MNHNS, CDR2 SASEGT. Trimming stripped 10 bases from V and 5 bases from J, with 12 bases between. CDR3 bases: TGTGCCACTTGGGGCATCAATAATTCACCCCTCCACTTT. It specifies CATWGINNSPLHF.

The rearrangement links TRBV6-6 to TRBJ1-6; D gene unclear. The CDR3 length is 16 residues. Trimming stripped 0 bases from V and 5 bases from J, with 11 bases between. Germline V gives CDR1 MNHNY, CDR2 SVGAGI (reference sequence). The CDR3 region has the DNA TGTGCCAGCAGTTACTCCCTAGTGGGTAATAATTCACCCCTCCACTTT. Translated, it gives CASSYSLVGNNSPLHF.

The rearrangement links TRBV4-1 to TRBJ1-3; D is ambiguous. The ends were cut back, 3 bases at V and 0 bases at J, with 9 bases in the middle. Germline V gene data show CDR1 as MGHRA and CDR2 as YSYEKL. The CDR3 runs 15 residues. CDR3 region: CASSQNLASGNTIYF. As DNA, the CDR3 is TGCGCCAGCAGCCAGAACTTGGCCTCTGGAAACACCATATATTTT.

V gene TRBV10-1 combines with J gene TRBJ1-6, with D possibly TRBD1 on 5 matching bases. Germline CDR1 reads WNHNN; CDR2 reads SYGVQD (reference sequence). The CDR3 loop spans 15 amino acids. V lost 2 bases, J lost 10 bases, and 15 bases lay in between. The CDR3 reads CASSETADWDSPLHF. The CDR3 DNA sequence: TGCGCCAGCAGTGAGACGGCGGACTGGGACTCACCCCTCCACTTT.

CDR3 protein: CASSRQGGSPLHF. In DNA, the CDR3 is TGTGCCAGCAGCCGACAGGGAGGTTCACCCCTCCACTTT. V is TRBV6-5 and J is TRBJ1-6, with 7 bases lining up with TRBD1. Germline CDR1 is MNHEY and CDR2 is SVGAGI. The CDR3 is 13 amino acids. J was trimmed by 9 bases and V by 6 bases; bases with no gene match: 5.

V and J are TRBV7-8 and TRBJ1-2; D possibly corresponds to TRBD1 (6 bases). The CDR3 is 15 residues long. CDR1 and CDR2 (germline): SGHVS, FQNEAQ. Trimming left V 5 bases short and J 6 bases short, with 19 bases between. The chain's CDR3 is CASSPGVMGAHGYTF. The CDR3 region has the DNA TGTGCCAGCAGCCCCGGGGTAATGGGGGCTCATGGCTACACCTTC.

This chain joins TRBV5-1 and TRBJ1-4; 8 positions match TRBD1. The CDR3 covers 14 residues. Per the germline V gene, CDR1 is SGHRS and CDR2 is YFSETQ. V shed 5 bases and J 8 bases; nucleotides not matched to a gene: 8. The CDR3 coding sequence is TGCGCCAGCAGACTGGACAGGGCTGGGGAAAAACTGTTTTTT. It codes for CASRLDRAGEKLFF. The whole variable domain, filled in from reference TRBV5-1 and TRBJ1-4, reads KAGVTQTPRYLIKTRGQQVTLSCSPISGHRSVSWYQQTPGQGLQFLFEYFSETQRNKGNFPGRFSGRQFSNSRSEMNVSTLELGDSALYLCASRLDRAGEKLFFGSGTQLSVL.

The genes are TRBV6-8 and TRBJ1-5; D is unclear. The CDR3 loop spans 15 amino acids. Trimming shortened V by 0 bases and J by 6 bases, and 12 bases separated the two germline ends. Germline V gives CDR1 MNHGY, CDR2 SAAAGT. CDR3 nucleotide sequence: TGTGCCAGCAGTTACTCGAGGCCGGGAGGTCAGCCCCAGCATTTT. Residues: CASSYSRPGGQPQHF.